A single sample is the source of the 5 T cell receptor beta chains below, sequenced in a study of blood T cell repertoires in COVID-19. Produced via immunoSEQ multiplex PCR; TCRdb's table is partial and in-frame only. The data show under 75,000 clones, around 82% seen once. Sequencing was done on a sample of peripheral blood. Every receptor here comes from a man between 60 and 75 years old with COVID-19, enrolled during active disease.

The chain employs TRBV5-1 and TRBJ1-1, with TRBD1 matching 7 bases. The V gene's germline CDR1 is SGHRS and CDR2 YFSETQ. The CDR3 consists of 16 residues. The V segment lost 4 bases and the J segment 0 bases; nucleotides outside the gene matches: 9. This CDR3 reads CASSPYTGDMNTEAFF. The DNA of the CDR3 is TGCGCCAGCAGCCCATACACAGGGGACATGAACACTGAAGCTTTCTTT.

CDR3 sequence (DNA): TGCAGTGCTAGTCAAACAGGGCAAGAGACCCAGTACTTC. Protein sequence: CSASQTGQETQYF. V is TRBV20-1 and J is TRBJ2-5; maybe TRBD1 (6 bases). The germline gives CDR1 DFQATT, CDR2 SNEGSKA (reference sequence). Trimming left V 3 bases short and J 2 bases short, with 10 bases between. The CDR3 sequence is 13 residues long.

The genes are TRBV7-3 and TRBJ2-1, with D tentatively TRBD2 (7 bases). The CDR3 extends over 19 amino acids. The germline gives CDR1 SGHTA, CDR2 FQGTGA. The V and J ends lost 3 bases and 2 bases respectively, with 23 bases between them. The CDR3 spells CASSFWRGGRYFPYNEQFF. In DNA, the CDR3 is TGTGCCAGCAGCTTTTGGAGGGGGGGCAGGTACTTTCCCTACAATGAGCAGTTCTTC.

The count of this clone is one. The J gene is TRBJ2-7, the V gene TRBV5-1, with 9 bases identical to TRBD1. The CDR3 loop spans 16 amino acids. J gave up 2 bases and V 2 bases, and 8 bases lay outside the gene matches. Germline V gene data show CDR1 as SGHRS and CDR2 as YFSETQ. The CDR3 nucleotides are TGCGCCAGCAGCTTCCTCTCCGGGACAGGGCCCTACGAGCAGTACTTC. It codes for CASSFLSGTGPYEQYF. The variable domain in full, with the rest retrieved from reference TRBV5-1 and TRBJ2-7, is KAGVTQTPRYLIKTRGQQVTLSCSPISGHRSVSWYQQTPGQGLQFLFEYFSETQRNKGNFPGRFSGRQFSNSRSEMNVSTLELGDSALYLCASSFLSGTGPYEQYFGPGTRLTVT.

This chain joins TRBV12-5 and TRBJ1-3; possibly TRBD1 for D (5 bases). Trimming stripped 1 base from V and 3 bases from J, with 13 bases between. CDR1 and CDR2 from the germline V gene are LGHNT and FRNRAP. This CDR3 contains 16 residues. The CDR3 loop is CASGLDPGRGGNTIYF. The CDR3 coding sequence is TGTGCTAGTGGTTTGGACCCGGGGAGGGGTGGAAACACCATATATTTT.